The 23 T cell receptor beta chains below come from one sample, sequenced in a study of blood T cell repertoires in COVID-19. Clones were sequenced by immunoSEQ multiplex PCR, and TCRdb holds only the in-frame ones, with some missing. The data show about 100,000 clones, approximately 92% seen once. Sequences were obtained from peripheral blood. These receptors were taken from a man in his 70s with acute or convalescent COVID-19.

The chain carries TRBV25-1 and TRBJ2-7; TRBD1 is a possible D gene (6 bases). Trimming shortened V by 4 bases and J by 1 base, and 11 bases separated the two germline ends. There are 14 residues in the CDR3. Germline loops: CDR1 MGHDK, CDR2 SYGVNS. The CDR3 DNA reads TGTGCCAGCAGTGGCTCCAGGGGATCCTACGAGCAGTACTTC. It yields the protein CASSGSRGSYEQYF.

This chain connects TRBV5-1 to TRBJ2-7, with TRBD1 matching over 10 bases. Germline loops: CDR1 SGHRS, CDR2 YFSETQ. Germline trimming cut 3 bases from V and 7 bases from J; bases unmatched to any gene: 13. The CDR3 spans 16 residues. CDR3 amino acids: CASSSGTGTGVREQYF. For the CDR3, the DNA is TGCGCCAGCAGCTCAGGGACCGGGACAGGGGTTCGTGAGCAGTACTTC.

This clone has more than one count but fewer than ten. The genes are TRBV28 and TRBJ1-6; TRBD1 aligns across 8 bases. The CDR3 has 15 amino acids. Trimming removed 6 bases from V and 3 bases from J; junction bases left unmatched: 4. Looked up from germline, CDR1 is MDHEN and CDR2 is SYDVKM. This CDR3 is CASRTGQVYNSPLHF. CDR3 in DNA: TGTGCCAGCAGAACGGGACAGGTCTATAATTCACCCCTCCACTTT.

The chain recombines TRBV27 with TRBJ2-3; 7 bases are shared with TRBD1. V shed 3 bases, J shed 2 bases, and the junction held 8 bases outside the gene matches. This CDR3 comprises 16 residues. From germline, CDR1 is MNHEY and CDR2 SMNVEV (reference sequence). CDR3 loop: CASSFSGQLPTDTQYF. As DNA, the CDR3 is TGTGCCAGCAGTTTCTCGGGACAGCTACCCACAGATACGCAGTATTTT.

The gene calls are TRBV2 and TRBJ2-6; D is undetermined. Deletions cut 5 bases from V and 0 bases from J, with 11 bases between. This CDR3 has 16 amino acids. Germline-derived CDR1 and CDR2 are SNHLY and FYNNEI. The CDR3 DNA reads TGTGCCAGCAGTCTGAACGCCGGCTCTGGGGCCAACGTCCTGACTTTC. This translates into CASSLNAGSGANVLTF.

CDR3 sequence reads: CASSFGQGRGYTF. CDR3 DNA sequence: TGTGCCAGCAGTTTTGGACAGGGTCGCGGCTACACCTTC. The chain carries TRBV27 and TRBJ1-2, with TRBD1 identical over 8 bases. The germline V gene has CDR1 MNHEY and CDR2 SMNVEV (reference sequence). The CDR3 covers 13 residues. V lost 3 bases and J lost 8; bases outside the gene matches: 5.

This chain links TRBV11-2 with TRBJ2-3, with D unresolved. Germline values: CDR1 SGHAT, CDR2 FQNNGV. The CDR3 sequence is 16 residues long. V was cut by 3 bases and J by 0 bases, with 13 bases left in between. The DNA for the CDR3 is TGTGCCAGCAGCTTTCTGGGCCCCTATAGCACAGATACGCAGTATTTT. Translated, it gives CASSFLGPYSTDTQYF.

The chain is built from TRBV5-6 and TRBJ2-1; D is uncertain. Germline V gives CDR1 SGHDT, CDR2 YYEEEE. The CDR3 length is 12 residues. Trimming pared 3 bases from V and 6 bases from J, leaving 7 bases between. The CDR3 loop reads CASSSYLNEQFF. In DNA form, the CDR3 reads TGTGCCAGCAGCTCCTACCTCAATGAGCAGTTCTTC.

As for this clone: The identical CDR3 is also encoded by other nucleotide sequences in the sample. The genes are TRBV7-3 and TRBJ2-1, with 13 positions matching TRBD2. This CDR3 is 15 amino acids long. Germline lookup yields CDR1 SGHTA and CDR2 FQGTGA. Trimming cost V 4 bases and J 4 bases; bases outside gene matches: 1. CDR3 bases: TGTGCCAGCAGCTCGGGACTAGCGGGGTACAATGAGCAGTTCTTC. Translation gives CASSSGLAGYNEQFF.

The J gene is TRBJ1-2, the V gene TRBV6-2 or TRBV6-3; no clear D gene. Trimming left V 2 bases short and J 4 bases short, with 5 bases between. The CDR3 runs to 12 residues. Per germline, CDR1 MNHEY and CDR2 SVGEGT. In DNA form, the CDR3 reads TGTGCCAGCAGTTACGCCGGCTATGGCTACACCTTC. Its protein product is CASSYAGYGYTF.

This clone was seen more than once but under ten times. The V call is TRBV28, the J call TRBJ2-7, with D tentatively TRBD2 (5 bases). Germline assignment: CDR1 MDHEN and CDR2 SYDVKM. V was clipped by 5 bases and J by 2 bases, with 7 bases between them. The CDR3 totals 12 residues. This CDR3 is CASSTGAYEQYF. The CDR3 bases are TGTGCCAGCAGTACCGGGGCCTACGAGCAGTACTTC. The full variable domain, its missing parts supplied by reference TRBV28 and TRBJ2-7, is DVKVTQSSRYLVKRTGEKVFLECVQDMDHENMFWYRQDPGLGLRLIYFSYDVKMKEKGDIPEGYSVSREKKERFSLILESASTNQTSMYLCASSTGAYEQYFGPGTRLTVT.

The gene calls are TRBV6-5 and TRBJ1-1, with TRBD1 matching 7 bases. The CDR3 covers 15 residues. V shed 0 bases and J 7 bases; nucleotides not matched to a gene: 8. CDR1 MNHEY and CDR2 SVGAGI come from the germline V gene. CDR3 in amino acids: CASSYSRRGQFEAFF. CDR3 coding DNA: TGTGCCAGCAGTTACTCGAGGAGGGGGCAATTTGAAGCTTTCTTT.

The table lists this clone with a count of one. The chain joins TRBV28 to TRBJ1-3; TRBD1 might be the D (6 bases). The V and J ends lost 5 bases and 3 bases respectively, with 14 bases between them. The CDR3 sequence is 15 residues long. CDR1 MDHEN and CDR2 SYDVKM come from the germline V gene. CDR3 in amino acids: CASSIGGNVGNTIYF. CDR3 bases: TGTGCCAGCAGTATAGGGGGAAATGTTGGAAACACCATATATTTT. Filled out from reference TRBV28 and TRBJ1-3, the complete variable domain reads DVKVTQSSRYLVKRTGEKVFLECVQDMDHENMFWYRQDPGLGLRLIYFSYDVKMKEKGDIPEGYSVSREKKERFSLILESASTNQTSMYLCASSIGGNVGNTIYFGEGSWLTVV.

V is TRBV18 and J is TRBJ2-1, with D possibly matching TRBD2 (6 bases). Germline CDR1 and CDR2: KGHSH and LQKENI. CDR3 length: 14 amino acids. Trimming stripped 0 bases from V and 4 bases from J, with 7 bases between. This CDR3 reads CASSPPEGYNEQFF. As DNA, the CDR3 is TGTGCCAGCTCACCACCGGAGGGTTACAATGAGCAGTTCTTC. Based on the CDR3 plus reference TRBV18 and TRBJ2-1, the full variable domain is NAGVMQNPRHLVRRRGQEARLRCSPMKGHSHVYWYRQLPEEGLKFMVYLQKENIIDESGMPKERFSAEFPKEGPSILRIQQVVRGDSAAYFCASSPPEGYNEQFFGPGTRLTVL.

The chain recombines TRBV11-3 with TRBJ2-5; D is ambiguous. V gave up 2 bases and J gave up 7 bases, with 11 bases separating them. This CDR3 is built from 13 residues. Germline CDR1 is SGHNT and CDR2 is YENEEA. The CDR3 DNA follows: TGTGCCAGCAGCTTAAATCAGCGAGGGACCCAGTACTTC. Amino acid sequence: CASSLNQRGTQYF.

The chain carries TRBV5-1 and TRBJ2-3, with 16 bases matching TRBD2. Germline CDR1 is SGHRS and CDR2 is YFSETQ. Trimming took 5 bases from V and 2 from J; bases not matched to a gene: 14. The CDR3 totals 20 residues. CDR3 loop: CASRRGLAGGAPTITDTQYF. Written as DNA, the CDR3 is TGCGCCAGCAGAAGGGGACTAGCGGGGGGGGCCCCCACGATCACAGATACGCAGTATTTT.

This clone appeared once. This sequence joins TRBV28 and TRBJ2-7; 9 bases line up with TRBD2. Trimming at V came to 3 bases and at J to 12 bases, leaving 12 bases not matched to a gene. CDR3 size: 14 residues. CDR1 MDHEN and CDR2 SYDVKM come from the germline V gene. CDR3 in DNA: TGTGCCAGCAGTTTTCGAGCGGGAGGCCGTGGGGGGTACTTC. It yields the protein CASSFRAGGRGGYF.

This chain links TRBV24-1 with TRBJ2-1, with TRBD2 as a possible D gene (6 bases). CDR1 and CDR2 (germline): KGHDR, SFDVKD. The CDR3 contains 15 residues. V lost 4 bases and J 0 bases, leaving 9 bases between the germline ends. Here the CDR3 reads CATSDFGSSYNEQFF. In DNA, the CDR3 is TGTGCCACCAGTGACTTCGGGAGCTCCTACAATGAGCAGTTCTTC.

The rearrangement uses TRBV28 and TRBJ1-6, with D possibly being TRBD1 (6 bases). The CDR3 covers 16 residues. V was shortened by 11 bases and J by 10 bases, with 27 bases between the two germline ends. Per the germline V gene, CDR1 is MDHEN and CDR2 is SYDVKM. The CDR3 loop is CAASSLQGYGRSPLHF. CDR3 nucleotide sequence: TGTGCCGCCAGCAGTTTACAGGGCTATGGACGCTCACCCCTCCACTTT.

This CDR3 reads CSASVTGQGATEAFF. CDR3 nucleotide sequence: TGCAGTGCTAGTGTCACGGGACAGGGGGCCACGGAAGCTTTCTTT. The V and J genes are TRBV20-1 and TRBJ1-1; TRBD1 matches 12 bases. Germline loops: CDR1 DFQATT, CDR2 SNEGSKA (reference sequence). CDR3 length: 15 amino acids. J gave up 8 bases and V 3 bases, and 10 bases lay outside the gene matches.

This clone was observed once. The chain links TRBV14 to TRBJ1-6; unclear D gene. CDR1 is SGHDN and CDR2 is FVKESK in the germline V gene. The V and J ends lost 0 bases and 0 bases respectively, with 18 bases between them. The CDR3 has 20 amino acids. CDR3 bases: TGTGCCAGCAGCCAAGATGGCAGCGGACGACTGAGCTCCTATAATTCACCCCTCCACTTT. Protein: CASSQDGSGRLSSYNSPLHF.

The chain is built from TRBV6-5 and TRBJ1-1; 8 bases are shared with TRBD1. Germline-derived CDR1 and CDR2 are MNHEY and SVGAGI. J gave up 4 bases and V 8 bases, and 9 bases lay outside the gene matches. This CDR3 comprises 14 residues. The CDR3, as DNA: TGTGCCAGCGGGATCAGGGGGCGTACCACTGAAGCTTTCTTT. Amino acids: CASGIRGRTTEAFF.

V and J are TRBV4-2 and TRBJ1-5; unclear D gene. In germline, CDR1 is LGHNA, CDR2 YNFKEQ. This CDR3 region has 16 residues. Trimming shortened V by 4 bases and J by 0 bases, and 13 bases separated the two germline ends. The DNA for the CDR3 is TGTGCCAGCAGCCTTAACGGAGGTTATAGCAATCAGCCCCAGCATTTT. Protein sequence: CASSLNGGYSNQPQHF.